This T cell receptor (beta chain) was sequenced in a study of T cells after yellow fever vaccination. The CDR3 has 16 residues. The V gene's germline CDR1 is SGHAT and CDR2 FQNNGV. The V and J ends lost 2 bases and 7 bases respectively, with 20 bases between them. From the 5' RACE reads, TCRdb called clonotypes with MiXCR, one entry per CDR3 protein. The data hold hundreds of thousands of distinct CDR3 sequences, with approximately 12% observed a single time. Study results and caveats: The study noted that FACS-sorted repertoires could contain abundant clonotypes contaminating from the bulk population. It was a weaker secondary response, yet one that peaked faster, at day 5 versus 15.

Of note for this clonotype: Its antigen is unknown.

The clonotype originates from a man younger than 35 who received the YFV17D yellow fever vaccine. The specimen was CD4+ T cells sorted from PBMCs, collected 15 days after the yellow fever booster vaccination. The chain employs TRBV11-2 and TRBJ1-2; the D gene is possibly TRBD1 (5 bases). The chain's CDR3 is CASSLMGRVSEIGYTF. In DNA, the CDR3 is TGTGCCAGCAGCTTAATGGGGCGTGTGAGTGAAATTGGCTACACCTTC.